This TCR beta chain was recorded in a study of blood T cell repertoires in COVID-19. The table came from immunoSEQ multiplex PCR; TCRdb's copy has only in-frame clones and leaves some out. The table has roughly 160,000 clones, around 67% seen once; the top ten hold less than 3%. Trimming removed 4 bases from V and 4 bases from J, with 14 bases in between. Germline V CDR1 and CDR2: SGDLS, YYNGEE. CDR3 length: 14 amino acids. The chain recombines TRBV9 with TRBJ1-2, with D unresolved. Sequenced sample: peripheral blood. This sequence originates from a woman aged 80 or over with acute or convalescent COVID-19. The CDR3 bases are TGTGCCAGCAGCTTAAATACAGAGAGCTATGGCTACACCTTC. This sequence encodes CASSLNTESYGYTF.